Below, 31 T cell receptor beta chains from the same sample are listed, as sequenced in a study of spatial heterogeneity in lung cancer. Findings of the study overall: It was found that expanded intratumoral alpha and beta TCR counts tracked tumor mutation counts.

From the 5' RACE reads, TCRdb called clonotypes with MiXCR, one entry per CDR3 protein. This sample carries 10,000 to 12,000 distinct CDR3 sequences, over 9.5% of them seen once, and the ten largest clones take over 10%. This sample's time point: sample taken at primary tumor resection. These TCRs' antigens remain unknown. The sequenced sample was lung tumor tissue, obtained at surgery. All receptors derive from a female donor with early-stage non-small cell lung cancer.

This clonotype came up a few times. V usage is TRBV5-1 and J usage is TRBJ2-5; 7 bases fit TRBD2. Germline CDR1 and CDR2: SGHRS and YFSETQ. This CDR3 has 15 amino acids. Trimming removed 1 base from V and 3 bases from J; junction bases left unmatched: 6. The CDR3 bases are TGCGCCAGCAGCTTGTTCGCGGGAGTGGAAGAGACCCAGTACTTC. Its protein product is CASSLFAGVEETQYF.

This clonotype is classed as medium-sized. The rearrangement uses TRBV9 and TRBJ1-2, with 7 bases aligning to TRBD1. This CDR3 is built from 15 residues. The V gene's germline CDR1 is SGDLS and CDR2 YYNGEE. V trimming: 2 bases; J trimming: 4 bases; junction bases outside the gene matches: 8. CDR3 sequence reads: CASSVGSDRIYGYTF. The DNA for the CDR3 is TGTGCCAGCAGCGTGGGGTCGGACAGGATCTATGGCTACACCTTC.

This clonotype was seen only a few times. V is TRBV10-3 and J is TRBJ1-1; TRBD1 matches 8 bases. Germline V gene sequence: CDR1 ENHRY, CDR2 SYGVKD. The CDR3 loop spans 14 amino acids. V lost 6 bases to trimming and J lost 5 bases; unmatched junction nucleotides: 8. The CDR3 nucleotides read TGTGCCATCAGCACTGGACAGGGAGAGACTGAAGCTTTCTTT. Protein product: CAISTGQGETEAFF.

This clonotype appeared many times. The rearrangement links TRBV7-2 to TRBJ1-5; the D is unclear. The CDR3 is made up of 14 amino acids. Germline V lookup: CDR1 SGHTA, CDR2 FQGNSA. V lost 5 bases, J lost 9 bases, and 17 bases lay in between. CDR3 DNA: TGTGCCAGCAGCCAAGGTGTAGAGTCCGTGCCCCAGCATTTT. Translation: CASSQGVESVPQHF.

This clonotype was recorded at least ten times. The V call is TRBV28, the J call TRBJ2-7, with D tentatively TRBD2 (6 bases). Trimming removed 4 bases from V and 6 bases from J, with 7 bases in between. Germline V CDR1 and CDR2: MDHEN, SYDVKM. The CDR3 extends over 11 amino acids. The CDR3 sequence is CASSSGGEQYF. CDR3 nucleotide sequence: TGTGCCAGCAGTTCCGGGGGCGAGCAGTACTTC. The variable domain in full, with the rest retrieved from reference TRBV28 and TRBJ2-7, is DVKVTQSSRYLVKRTGEKVFLECVQDMDHENMFWYRQDPGLGLRLIYFSYDVKMKEKGDIPEGYSVSREKKERFSLILESASTNQTSMYLCASSSGGEQYFGPGTRLTVT.

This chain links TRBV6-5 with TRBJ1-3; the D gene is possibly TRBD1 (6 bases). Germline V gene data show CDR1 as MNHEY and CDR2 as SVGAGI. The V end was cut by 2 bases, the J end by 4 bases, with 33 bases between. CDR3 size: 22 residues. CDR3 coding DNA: TGTGCCAGCAGTTACCGGACGCACCGGACAGACGAGAACGAGGTTACAGGAAACACCATATATTTT. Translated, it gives CASSYRTHRTDENEVTGNTIYF.

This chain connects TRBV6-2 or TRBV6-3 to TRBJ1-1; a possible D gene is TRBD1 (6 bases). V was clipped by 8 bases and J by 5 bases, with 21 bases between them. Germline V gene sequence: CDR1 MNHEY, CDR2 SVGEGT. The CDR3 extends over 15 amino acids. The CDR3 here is CASRGGGLLGTEAFF. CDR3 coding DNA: TGTGCCAGCCGAGGGGGGGGCCTCCTAGGTACTGAAGCTTTCTTT.

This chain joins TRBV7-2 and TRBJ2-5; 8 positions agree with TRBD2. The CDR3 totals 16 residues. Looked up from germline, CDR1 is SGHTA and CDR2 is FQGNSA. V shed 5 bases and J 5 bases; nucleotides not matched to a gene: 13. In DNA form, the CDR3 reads TGTGCCAGCAGCACTAGCGGACAGCGGGGGCGGGAGACCCAGTACTTC. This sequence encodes CASSTSGQRGRETQYF.

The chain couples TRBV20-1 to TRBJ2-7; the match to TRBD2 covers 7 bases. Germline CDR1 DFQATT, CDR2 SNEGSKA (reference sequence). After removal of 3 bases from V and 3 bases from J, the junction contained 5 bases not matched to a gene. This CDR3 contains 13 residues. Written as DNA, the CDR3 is TGCAGTGCTAGCGGGGGACTACGCTACGAGCAGTACTTC. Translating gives CSASGGLRYEQYF.

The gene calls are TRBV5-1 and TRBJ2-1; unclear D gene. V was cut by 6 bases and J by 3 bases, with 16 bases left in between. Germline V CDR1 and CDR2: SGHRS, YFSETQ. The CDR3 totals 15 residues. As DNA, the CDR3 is TGCGCCAGCACCTTCTCAGACCCCAACTACAATGAGCAGTTCTTC. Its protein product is CASTFSDPNYNEQFF.

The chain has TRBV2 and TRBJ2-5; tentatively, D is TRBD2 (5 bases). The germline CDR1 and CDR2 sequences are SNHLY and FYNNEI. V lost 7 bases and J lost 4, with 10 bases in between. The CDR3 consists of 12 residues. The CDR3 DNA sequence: TGTGCCAGCACGCACAGCGGAGAGACCCAGTACTTC. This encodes CASTHSGETQYF.

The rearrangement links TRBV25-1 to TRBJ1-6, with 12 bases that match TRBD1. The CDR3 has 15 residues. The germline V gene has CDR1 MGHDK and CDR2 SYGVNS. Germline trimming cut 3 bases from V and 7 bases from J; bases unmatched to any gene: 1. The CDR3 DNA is TGTGCCAGCAGTGAGGGACAGGGGGCAAATTCACCCCTCCACTTT. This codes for CASSEGQGANSPLHF. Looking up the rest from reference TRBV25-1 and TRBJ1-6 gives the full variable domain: EADIYQTPRYLVIGTGKKITLECSQTMGHDKMYWYQQDPGMELHLIHYSYGVNSTEKGDLSSESTVSRIRTEHFPLTLESARPSHTSQYLCASSEGQGANSPLHFGNGTRLTVT.

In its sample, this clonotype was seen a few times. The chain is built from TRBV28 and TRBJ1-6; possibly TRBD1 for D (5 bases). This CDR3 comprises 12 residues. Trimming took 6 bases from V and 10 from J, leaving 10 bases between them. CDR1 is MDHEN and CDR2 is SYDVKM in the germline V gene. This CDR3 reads CASRSGDSPLHF. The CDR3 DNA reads TGTGCCAGCAGGTCGGGGGACTCACCCCTCCACTTT.

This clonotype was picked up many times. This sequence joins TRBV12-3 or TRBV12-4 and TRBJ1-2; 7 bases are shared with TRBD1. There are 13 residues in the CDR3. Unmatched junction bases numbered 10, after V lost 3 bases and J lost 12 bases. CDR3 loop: CASSFRTGGRHTF. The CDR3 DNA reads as TGTGCCAGCAGTTTCCGGACAGGAGGGCGACACACCTTC.

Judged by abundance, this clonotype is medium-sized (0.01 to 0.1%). CDR3 coding DNA: TGTGCCAGCAGCTTAAGGGGAGTCGCCGTGAGCACAGATACGCAGTATTTT. This codes for CASSLRGVAVSTDTQYF. The chain couples TRBV7-2 to TRBJ2-3; TRBD1 or TRBD2 may be the D gene (5 bases each). The CDR3 totals 17 residues. Trimming pared 2 bases from V and 0 bases from J, leaving 15 bases between. Germline assignment: CDR1 SGHTA and CDR2 FQGNSA.

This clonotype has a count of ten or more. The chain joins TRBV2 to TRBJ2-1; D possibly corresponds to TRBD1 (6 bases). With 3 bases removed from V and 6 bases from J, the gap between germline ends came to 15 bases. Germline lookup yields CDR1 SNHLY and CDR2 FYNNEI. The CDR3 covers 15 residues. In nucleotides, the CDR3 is TGTGCCAGCAGTGATACTTTTGTACAGGGCAATGAGCAGTTCTTC. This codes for CASSDTFVQGNEQFF.

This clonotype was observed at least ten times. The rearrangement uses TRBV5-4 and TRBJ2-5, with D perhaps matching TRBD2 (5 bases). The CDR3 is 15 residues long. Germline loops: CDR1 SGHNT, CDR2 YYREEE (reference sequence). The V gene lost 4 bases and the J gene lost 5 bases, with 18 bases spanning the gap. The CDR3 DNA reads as TGTGCCAGCAGCACTGGAACACTAGTCGGCGAGACCCAGTACTTC. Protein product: CASSTGTLVGETQYF.

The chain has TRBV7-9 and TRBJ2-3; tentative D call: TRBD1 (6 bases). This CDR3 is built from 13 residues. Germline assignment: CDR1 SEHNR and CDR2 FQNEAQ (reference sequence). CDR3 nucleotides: TGTGCTCATACAGGGTACGGGGCAGATACGCAGTATTTT. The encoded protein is CAHTGYGADTQYF.

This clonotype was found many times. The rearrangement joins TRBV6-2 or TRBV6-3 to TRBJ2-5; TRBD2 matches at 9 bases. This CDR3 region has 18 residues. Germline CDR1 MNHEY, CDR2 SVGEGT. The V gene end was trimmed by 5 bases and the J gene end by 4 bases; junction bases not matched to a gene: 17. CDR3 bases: TGTGCCAGCAGTCCTCGGGAGCGGGGGGCTGGGAGGCCAGAGACCCAGTACTTC. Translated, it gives CASSPRERGAGRPETQYF.

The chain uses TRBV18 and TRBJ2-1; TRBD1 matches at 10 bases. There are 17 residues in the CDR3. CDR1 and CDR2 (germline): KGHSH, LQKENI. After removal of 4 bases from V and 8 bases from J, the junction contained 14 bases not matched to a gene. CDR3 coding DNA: TGTGCCAGCTCACTCACGCTCGGACAGGGGGTTATCGATGAGCAGTTCTTC. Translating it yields CASSLTLGQGVIDEQFF.

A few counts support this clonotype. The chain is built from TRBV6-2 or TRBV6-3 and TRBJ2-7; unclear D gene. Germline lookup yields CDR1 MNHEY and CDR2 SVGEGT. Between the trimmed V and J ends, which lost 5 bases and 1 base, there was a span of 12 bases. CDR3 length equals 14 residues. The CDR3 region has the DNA TGTGCCAGCAGTCCCCGGTGGGTTTCCTACGAGCAGTACTTC. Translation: CASSPRWVSYEQYF.

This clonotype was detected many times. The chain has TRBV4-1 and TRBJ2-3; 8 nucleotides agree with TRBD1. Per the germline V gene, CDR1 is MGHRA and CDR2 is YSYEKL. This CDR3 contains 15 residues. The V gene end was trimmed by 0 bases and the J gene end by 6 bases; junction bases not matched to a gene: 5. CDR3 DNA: TGCGCCAGCAGCCAAGAGGCAGGGGGCAGGGATACGCAGTATTTT. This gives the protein CASSQEAGGRDTQYF.

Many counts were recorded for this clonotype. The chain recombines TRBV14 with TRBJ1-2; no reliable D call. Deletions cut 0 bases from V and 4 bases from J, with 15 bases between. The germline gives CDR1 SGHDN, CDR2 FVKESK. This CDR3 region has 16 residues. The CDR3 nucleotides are TGTGCCAGCAGCCAAGATCGTCTTAGGAAGATCTATGGCTACACCTTC. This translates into CASSQDRLRKIYGYTF.

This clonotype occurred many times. CDR3 DNA sequence: TGTGCCAGCTCATCGACTAGCGGGGTTGGCGGAGAGACCCAGTACTTC. Its translation is CASSSTSGVGGETQYF. The genes are TRBV18 and TRBJ2-5, with 11 bases aligning to TRBD2. The CDR3 sequence is 16 residues long. Unmatched junction bases numbered 9, after V lost 5 bases and J lost 4 bases. The germline gives CDR1 KGHSH, CDR2 LQKENI.

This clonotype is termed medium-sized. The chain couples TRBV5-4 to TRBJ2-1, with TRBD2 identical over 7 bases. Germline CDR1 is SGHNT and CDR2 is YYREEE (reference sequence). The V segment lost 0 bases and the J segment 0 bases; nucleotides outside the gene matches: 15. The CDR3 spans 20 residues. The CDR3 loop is CASSLAGSIGRGGSYNEQFF. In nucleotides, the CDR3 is TGTGCCAGCAGCTTGGCTGGTAGTATAGGGAGGGGTGGCTCCTACAATGAGCAGTTCTTC.

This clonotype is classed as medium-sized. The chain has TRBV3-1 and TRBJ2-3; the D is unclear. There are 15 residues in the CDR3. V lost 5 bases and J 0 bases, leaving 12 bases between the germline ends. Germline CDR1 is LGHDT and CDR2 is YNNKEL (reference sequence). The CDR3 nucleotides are TGTGCCAGCAGCTTAAGGATCGCTAGCACAGATACGCAGTATTTT. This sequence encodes CASSLRIASTDTQYF.

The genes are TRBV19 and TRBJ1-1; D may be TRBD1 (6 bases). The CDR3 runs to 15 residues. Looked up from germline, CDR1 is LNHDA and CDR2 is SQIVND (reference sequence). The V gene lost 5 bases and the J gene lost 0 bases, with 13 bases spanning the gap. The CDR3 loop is CASSARTALNTEAFF. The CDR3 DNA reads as TGTGCCAGTAGTGCGAGGACAGCTCTGAACACTGAAGCTTTCTTT.

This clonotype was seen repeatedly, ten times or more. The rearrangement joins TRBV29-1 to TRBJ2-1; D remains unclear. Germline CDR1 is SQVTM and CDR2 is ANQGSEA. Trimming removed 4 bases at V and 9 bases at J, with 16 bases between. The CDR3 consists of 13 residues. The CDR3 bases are TGCAGCGTTGTTAACGGTGCCTCTAGTGAGCAGTTCTTC. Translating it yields CSVVNGASSEQFF.

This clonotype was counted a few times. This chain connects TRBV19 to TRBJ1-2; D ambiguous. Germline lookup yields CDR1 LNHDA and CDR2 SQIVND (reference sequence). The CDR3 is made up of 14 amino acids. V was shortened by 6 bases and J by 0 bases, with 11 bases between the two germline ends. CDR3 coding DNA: TGTGCCAGTAGCCGTAGTTTGGCTAACTATGGCTACACCTTC. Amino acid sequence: CASSRSLANYGYTF. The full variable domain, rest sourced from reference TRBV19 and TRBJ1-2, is DGGITQSPKYLFRKEGQNVTLSCEQNLNHDAMYWYRQDPGQGLRLIYYSQIVNDFQKGDIAEGYSVSREKKESFPLTVTSAQKNPTAFYLCASSRSLANYGYTFGSGTRLTVV.

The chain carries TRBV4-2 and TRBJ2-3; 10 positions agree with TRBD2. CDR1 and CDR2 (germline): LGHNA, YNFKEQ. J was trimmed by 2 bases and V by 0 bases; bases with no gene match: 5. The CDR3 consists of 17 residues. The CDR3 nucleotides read TGTGCCAGCAGCCAAGACCTAGCGGGAGAGGCCACAGATACGCAGTATTTT. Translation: CASSQDLAGEATDTQYF.

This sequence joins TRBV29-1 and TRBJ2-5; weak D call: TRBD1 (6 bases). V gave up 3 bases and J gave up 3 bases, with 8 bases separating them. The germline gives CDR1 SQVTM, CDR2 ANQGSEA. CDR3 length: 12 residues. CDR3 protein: CSVERQEETQYF. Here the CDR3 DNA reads TGCAGCGTTGAGCGACAGGAAGAGACCCAGTACTTC. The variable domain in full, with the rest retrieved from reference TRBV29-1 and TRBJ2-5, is SAVISQKPSRDICQRGTSLTIQCQVDSQVTMMFWYRQQPGQSLTLIATANQGSEATYESGFVIDKFPISRPNLTFSTLTVSNMSPEDSSIYLCSVERQEETQYFGPGTRLLVL.